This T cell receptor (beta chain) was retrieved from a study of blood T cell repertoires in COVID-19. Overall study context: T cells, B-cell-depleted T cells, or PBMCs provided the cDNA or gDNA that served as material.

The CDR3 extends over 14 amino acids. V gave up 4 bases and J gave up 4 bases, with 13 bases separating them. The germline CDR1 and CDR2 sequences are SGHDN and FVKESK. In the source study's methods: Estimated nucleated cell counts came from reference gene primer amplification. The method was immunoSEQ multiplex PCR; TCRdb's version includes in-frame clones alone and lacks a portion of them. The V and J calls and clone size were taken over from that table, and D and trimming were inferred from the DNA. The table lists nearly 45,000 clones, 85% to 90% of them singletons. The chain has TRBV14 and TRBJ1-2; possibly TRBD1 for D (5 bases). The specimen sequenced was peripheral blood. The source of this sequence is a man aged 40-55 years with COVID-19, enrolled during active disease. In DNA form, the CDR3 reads TGTGCCAGCAGCCTATCTGGGGGGTTCTATGGCTACACCTTC. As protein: CASSLSGGFYGYTF.